The sequence of this TCR beta chain was determined in a study of blood T cell repertoires in COVID-19. Study overall: Sample material is recorded as cDNA or gDNA derived from T cells, B-cell-depleted T cells, or PBMCs.

Original handling: Researchers report that nucleated cell counts were estimated from reference gene primer amplification. The protocol was immunoSEQ multiplex PCR, while the TCRdb copy is restricted to in-frame clones and leaves out a portion. V and J calls and clone size are those listed in that table; D and trimming were worked out from the DNA. The sample consists of 29,000 or so clones, roughly 90% of them appearing once. The junction had 16 bases not matched to a gene; V was cut back by 2 bases and J by 0 bases. Germline-derived CDR1 and CDR2 are LNHDA and SQIVND (reference sequence). The CDR3 is 21 residues long.

The sequenced material came from peripheral blood. This sequence joins TRBV19 and TRBJ1-4; 9 nucleotides match TRBD1. The TCR sequence derives from a human donor in a cohort sampled during active COVID-19. CDR3 loop: CASSIHYYRGREIATNEKLFF. CDR3 DNA sequence: TGTGCCAGTAGTATACATTACTACAGGGGGCGCGAAATTGCAACTAATGAAAAACTGTTTTTT.